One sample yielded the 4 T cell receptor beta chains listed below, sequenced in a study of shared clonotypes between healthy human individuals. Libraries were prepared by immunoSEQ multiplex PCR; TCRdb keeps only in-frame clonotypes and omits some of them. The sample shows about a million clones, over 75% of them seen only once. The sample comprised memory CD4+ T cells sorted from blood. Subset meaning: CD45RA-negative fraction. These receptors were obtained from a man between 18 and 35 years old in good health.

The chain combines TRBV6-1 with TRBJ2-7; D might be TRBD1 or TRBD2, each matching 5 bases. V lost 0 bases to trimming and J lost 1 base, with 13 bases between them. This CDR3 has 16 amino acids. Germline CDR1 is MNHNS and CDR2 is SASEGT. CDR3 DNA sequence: TGTGCCAGCAGTGAAGCGGGTGGGGGATTTTCCTACGAGCAGTACTTC. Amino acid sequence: CASSEAGGGFSYEQYF.

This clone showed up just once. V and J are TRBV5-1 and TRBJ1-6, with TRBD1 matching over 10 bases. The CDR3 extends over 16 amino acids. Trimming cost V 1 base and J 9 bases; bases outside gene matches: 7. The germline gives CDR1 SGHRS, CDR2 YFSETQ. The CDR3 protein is CASSLRQGAERSPLHF. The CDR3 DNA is TGCGCCAGCAGCTTGAGACAGGGGGCCGAACGTTCACCCCTCCACTTT.

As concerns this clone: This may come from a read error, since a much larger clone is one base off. The CDR3 sequence: CASSEDGNYGYTF. DNA of the CDR3: TGTGCCAGCAGTGAAGACGGGAACTATGGCTACACCTTC. This chain links TRBV6-1 with TRBJ1-2; the D is unclear. The germline V and J ends were trimmed by 1 base and 2 bases, with 5 bases remaining between them. The germline gives CDR1 MNHNS, CDR2 SASEGT. The CDR3 covers 13 residues.

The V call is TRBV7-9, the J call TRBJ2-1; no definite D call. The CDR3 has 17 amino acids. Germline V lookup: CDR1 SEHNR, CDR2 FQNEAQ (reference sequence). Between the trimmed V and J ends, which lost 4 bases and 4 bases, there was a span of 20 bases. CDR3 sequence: CASSSIKFGGKYNEQFF. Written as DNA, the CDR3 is TGTGCCAGCAGCTCCATAAAGTTCGGCGGCAAATACAATGAGCAGTTCTTC.